The 11 T cell receptor beta chains listed next were all sequenced from one sample in a study of T cell responses to AZD1222 COVID-19 vaccine. Profiled with immunoSEQ multiplex PCR; TCRdb holds only in-frame clones, not every one. The sample shows 90,000 to 150,000 clones, 88% of them seen only once. The sample here was peripheral blood, taken on day 0 of AZD1222 vaccination. Every receptor here comes from an adult in good health.

V usage is TRBV2 and J usage is TRBJ1-5, with 8 bases lining up with TRBD1. Germline CDR1 and CDR2: SNHLY and FYNNEI. The CDR3 contains 14 residues. J was trimmed by 5 bases and V by 3 bases; bases with no gene match: 3. CDR3 amino acids: CASSDKTGDQPQHF. The CDR3 nucleotides read TGTGCCAGCAGTGATAAGACAGGGGATCAGCCCCAGCATTTT.

The V and J genes are TRBV24-1 and TRBJ1-5; D remains ambiguous. Germline V lookup: CDR1 KGHDR, CDR2 SFDVKD. V gave up 5 bases and J gave up 6 bases, with 13 bases separating them. CDR3 length: 14 amino acids. This CDR3 reads CATSGKGFGQPQHF. CDR3 nucleotide sequence: TGTGCCACCAGTGGAAAAGGGTTTGGTCAGCCCCAGCATTTT.

The chain has TRBV9 and TRBJ1-3; tentative D call: TRBD1 (5 bases). CDR3 length equals 17 residues. Per the germline V gene, CDR1 is SGDLS and CDR2 is YYNGEE. Trimming stripped 0 bases from V and 1 base from J, with 14 bases between. The CDR3 DNA sequence: TGTGCCAGCAGCGTAGAGGCAGGGCTTCTATCTGGAAACACCATATATTTT. Residues: CASSVEAGLLSGNTIYF.

The chain couples TRBV24-1 to TRBJ1-1; 8 bases are shared with TRBD1. Unmatched junction bases numbered 6, after V lost 2 bases and J lost 5 bases. CDR1 and CDR2 (germline): KGHDR, SFDVKD. There are 15 residues in the CDR3. Here the CDR3 reads CATSDSRGRSTEAFF. CDR3 DNA: TGTGCCACCAGTGATTCCAGGGGGCGAAGTACTGAAGCTTTCTTT.

V usage is TRBV5-1 and J usage is TRBJ1-5, with D perhaps TRBD1 (5 bases). There are 15 residues in the CDR3. The V and J ends lost 4 bases and 0 bases respectively, with 11 bases between them. The germline V gene has CDR1 SGHRS and CDR2 YFSETQ. CDR3 protein: CASSPDTFSNQPQHF. Here the CDR3 DNA reads TGCGCCAGCAGCCCGGACACTTTTAGCAATCAGCCCCAGCATTTT.

This chain connects TRBV6-2 or TRBV6-3 to TRBJ2-7; D is ambiguous. CDR1 MNHEY and CDR2 SVGEGT come from the germline V gene. The CDR3 covers 14 residues. V lost 2 bases and J lost 2, with 10 bases in between. The CDR3 loop is CASSYGGGTYEQYF. The CDR3 DNA is TGTGCCAGCAGTTACGGCGGCGGCACCTACGAGCAGTACTTC.

The chain carries TRBV7-9 and TRBJ2-1, with D possibly matching TRBD2 (5 bases). Germline CDR1 and CDR2: SEHNR and FQNEAQ (reference sequence). V lost 5 bases to trimming and J lost 7 bases, with 15 bases between them. The length of the CDR3 is 14 residues. The CDR3 bases are TGTGCCAGCAGCGCCGGACTTCCGGTAAATGAGCAGTTCTTC. This encodes CASSAGLPVNEQFF.

The chain couples TRBV28 to TRBJ2-1; 9 positions agree with TRBD2. Trimming took 6 bases from V and 10 from J; bases not matched to a gene: 13. The length of the CDR3 is 15 residues. From germline, CDR1 is MDHEN and CDR2 SYDVKM. CDR3 amino acids: CASSSGGGRAWEQFF. The DNA of the CDR3 is TGTGCCAGCAGCTCCGGGGGCGGGAGGGCCTGGGAGCAGTTCTTC.

The gene calls are TRBV7-9 and TRBJ2-3, with D hard to call. CDR3 size: 14 residues. The V end was cut by 1 base, the J end by 8 bases, with 13 bases between. Germline V gene data show CDR1 as SEHNR and CDR2 as FQNEAQ (reference sequence). The CDR3 loop is CASSLESETGTQYF. CDR3 bases: TGTGCCAGCAGCTTAGAGTCGGAAACGGGTACGCAGTATTTT.

V gene TRBV19 combines with J gene TRBJ1-5; tentatively, D is TRBD1 (6 bases). V lost 1 base to trimming and J lost 6 bases, with 10 bases between them. CDR1 and CDR2 (germline): LNHDA, SQIVND (reference sequence). CDR3 size: 14 residues. The chain's CDR3 is CASSIGGAGQPQHF. CDR3 coding DNA: TGTGCCAGTAGTATAGGGGGGGCTGGTCAGCCCCAGCATTTT.

V usage is TRBV28 and J usage is TRBJ1-5; TRBD1 matches 7 bases. The V gene end was trimmed by 0 bases and the J gene end by 3 bases; junction bases not matched to a gene: 8. The CDR3 extends over 17 amino acids. Germline CDR1 is MDHEN and CDR2 is SYDVKM. CDR3 nucleotide sequence: TGTGCCAGCAGTTTATGGCGAGGAGGGGGCAACAATCAGCCCCAGCATTTT. Protein sequence: CASSLWRGGGNNQPQHF.